Listed below are T cell receptor beta chains from one sample, sequenced in a study of T cell responses to AZD1222 COVID-19 vaccine. Sequencing was performed with immunoSEQ multiplex PCR; in TCRdb, only in-frame clones are kept and a portion is missing. Of tens of thousands of clones in the sample, 70% to 90% are singletons; the top ten hold roughly a fifth. The material was peripheral blood, obtained on day 0 of AZD1222 vaccination. The receptor source for this set is an adult in good health. The CDR3 runs from the conserved cysteine through the conserved F or W. D genes are given only for firm matches. Expanded clones get a size class; other rows say once, few or many, or leave the size out.

CDR3 protein: CASSPLRTSDTGELFF; CDR3 DNA: TGTGCCAGCAGCCCCCTGAGGACTAGTGACACCGGGGAGCTGTTTTTT; clone size: once; J gene: TRBJ2-2; D gene: TRBD2; V gene: TRBV4-2
CDR3 protein: CASSPSDRVGREQYF; CDR3 DNA: TGTGCCAGCAGTCCCTCCGACAGGGTGGGACGCGAGCAGTACTTC; clone size: -; J gene: TRBJ2-7; D gene: TRBD1; V gene: TRBV27
CDR3 protein: CASSQITVGNTIYF; CDR3 DNA: TGCGCCAGCAGCCAAATAACGGTCGGAAACACCATATATTTT; clone size: once; J gene: TRBJ1-3; D gene: -; V gene: TRBV5-1
CDR3 protein: CASFSRGDYGYTF; CDR3 DNA: TGTGCCAGCTTTTCTCGGGGTGACTATGGCTACACCTTC; clone size: -; J gene: TRBJ1-2; D gene: -; V gene: TRBV28
CDR3 protein: CASSLRSVNTEAFF; CDR3 DNA: TGTGCCAGCAGCTTAAGGTCAGTGAACACTGAAGCTTTCTTT; clone size: -; J gene: TRBJ1-1; D gene: -; V gene: TRBV11-2
CDR3 protein: CASSLRGFGGYTF; CDR3 DNA: TGTGCCAGCAGTTTAAGGGGTTTTGGGGGCTACACCTTC; clone size: once; J gene: TRBJ1-2; D gene: -; V gene: TRBV28
CDR3 protein: CASSPGTGGYNEQFF; CDR3 DNA: TGCGCCAGCAGCCCGGGGACAGGGGGATACAATGAGCAGTTCTTC; clone size: -; J gene: TRBJ2-1; D gene: TRBD1; V gene: TRBV5-1
CDR3 protein: CASSHVGTGGGNSPLHF; CDR3 DNA: TGTGCCAGCAGCCACGTCGGGACAGGGGGCGGTAATTCACCCCTCCACTTT; clone size: -; J gene: TRBJ1-6; D gene: TRBD1; V gene: TRBV3-1/TRBV3-2
CDR3 protein: CSVGQGQGNTEAFF; CDR3 DNA: TGCAGCGTTGGGCAGGGGCAGGGGAACACTGAAGCTTTCTTT; clone size: -; J gene: TRBJ1-1; D gene: -; V gene: TRBV29-1
CDR3 protein: CASTNRGGGNTIYF; CDR3 DNA: TGTGCCAGCACCAACCGGGGCGGTGGAAACACCATATATTTT; clone size: -; J gene: TRBJ1-3; D gene: -; V gene: TRBV5-8
CDR3 protein: CASSTLENSPLHF; CDR3 DNA: TGTGCCAGCAGCACCCTAGAGAATTCACCCCTCCACTTT; clone size: -; J gene: TRBJ1-6; D gene: -; V gene: TRBV7-9
CDR3 protein: CASSVPGQRLGQYF; CDR3 DNA: TGCGCCAGCAGTGTCCCGGGACAGCGCTTAGGGCAGTACTTC; clone size: -; J gene: TRBJ2-7; D gene: TRBD1; V gene: TRBV10-1
CDR3 protein: CASSQGAVANYGYTF; CDR3 DNA: TGTGCCAGCAGCCAAGGGGCGGTCGCTAACTATGGCTACACCTTC; clone size: -; J gene: TRBJ1-2; D gene: -; V gene: TRBV3-1/TRBV3-2
CDR3 protein: CASSFSIGGSPLHF; CDR3 DNA: TGTGCCAGCAGCTTCTCAATAGGGGGTTCACCCCTCCACTTT; clone size: -; J gene: TRBJ1-6; D gene: -; V gene: TRBV5-4
CDR3 protein: CASSEARDRQYSNQPQHF; CDR3 DNA: TGTGCCAGCAGTGAAGCGAGGGACAGACAATATAGCAATCAGCCCCAGCATTTT; clone size: -; J gene: TRBJ1-5; D gene: TRBD1; V gene: TRBV6-1
CDR3 protein: CASSLTGFPTEAFF; CDR3 DNA: TGTGCCAGCTCACTAACAGGGTTCCCGACTGAAGCTTTCTTT; clone size: -; J gene: TRBJ1-1; D gene: -; V gene: TRBV18
CDR3 protein: CASSYSNRANEQFF; CDR3 DNA: TGTGCCAGCAGTTACTCAAACAGGGCCAATGAGCAGTTCTTC; clone size: -; J gene: TRBJ2-1; D gene: -; V gene: TRBV6-5
CDR3 protein: CASSLRQGGNTEAFF; CDR3 DNA: TGTGCCAGCAGTTTGCGCCAGGGTGGGAACACTGAAGCTTTCTTT; clone size: -; J gene: TRBJ1-1; D gene: -; V gene: TRBV6-5
CDR3 protein: CATSERGNEQFF; CDR3 DNA: TGTGCCACCAGTGAAAGGGGCAATGAGCAGTTCTTC; clone size: -; J gene: TRBJ2-1; D gene: -; V gene: TRBV24-1
CDR3 protein: CASSLVSQSGNTIYF; CDR3 DNA: TGTGCCAGCAGCTTAGTCAGCCAATCTGGAAACACCATATATTTT; clone size: -; J gene: TRBJ1-3; D gene: -; V gene: TRBV7-9
CDR3 protein: CASSFEGETYEQYF; CDR3 DNA: TGCGCCAGCAGCTTCGAAGGGGAGACCTACGAGCAGTACTTC; clone size: -; J gene: TRBJ2-7; D gene: -; V gene: TRBV5-1
CDR3 protein: CASTDRGEPFEAFF; CDR3 DNA: TGTGCCAGCACGGACAGGGGCGAACCTTTTGAAGCTTTCTTT; clone size: -; J gene: TRBJ1-1; D gene: TRBD1; V gene: TRBV6-5
CDR3 protein: CASRQTGSGNTIYF; CDR3 DNA: TGTGCCAGCAGACAGACAGGGTCTGGAAACACCATATATTTT; clone size: -; J gene: TRBJ1-3; D gene: TRBD1; V gene: TRBV2
CDR3 protein: CASSPIHSRQETQYF; CDR3 DNA: TGTGCCAGCAGCCCCATACATAGTCGCCAAGAGACCCAGTACTTC; clone size: -; J gene: TRBJ2-5; D gene: -; V gene: TRBV7-8
CDR3 protein: CASSPARVAYGYTF; CDR3 DNA: TGCGCCAGCAGCCCCGCTCGGGTAGCCTATGGCTACACCTTC; clone size: -; J gene: TRBJ1-2; D gene: -; V gene: TRBV5-1
CDR3 protein: CASSDGRGTSNYGYTF; CDR3 DNA: TGCGCCAGCAGTGATGGCAGGGGAACGAGTAACTATGGCTACACCTTC; clone size: -; J gene: TRBJ1-2; D gene: -; V gene: TRBV10-2
CDR3 protein: CASSIPAGGYNEQFF; CDR3 DNA: TGTGCCAGTAGCATCCCAGCGGGAGGGTACAATGAGCAGTTCTTC; clone size: -; J gene: TRBJ2-1; D gene: TRBD2; V gene: TRBV19
CDR3 protein: CASSERTVNQPQHF; CDR3 DNA: TGCGCCAGCAGTGAACGGACAGTAAATCAGCCCCAGCATTTT; clone size: -; J gene: TRBJ1-5; D gene: -; V gene: TRBV10-2
CDR3 protein: CASYKQGGYGYTF; CDR3 DNA: TGTGCCAGTTATAAACAGGGCGGCTATGGCTACACCTTC; clone size: -; J gene: TRBJ1-2; D gene: -; V gene: TRBV19
CDR3 protein: CASSHLGKDQKQYF; CDR3 DNA: TGTGCCAGCAGCCACCTTGGGAAAGACCAAAAACAGTACTTC; clone size: -; J gene: TRBJ2-4; D gene: -; V gene: TRBV11-2
CDR3 protein: CASRPTSGNYNEQFF; CDR3 DNA: TGTGCCAGCAGACCAACTAGCGGAAACTACAATGAGCAGTTCTTC; clone size: -; J gene: TRBJ2-1; D gene: TRBD2; V gene: TRBV7-9
CDR3 protein: CASSLLGQGSYEQYF; CDR3 DNA: TGTGCCAGCAGCTTGTTGGGACAGGGCTCCTACGAGCAGTACTTC; clone size: -; J gene: TRBJ2-7; D gene: TRBD1; V gene: TRBV5-4
CDR3 protein: CASSLWDRANGYTF; CDR3 DNA: TGTGCCAGCAGCTTGTGGGACAGGGCCAATGGCTACACCTTC; clone size: once; J gene: TRBJ1-2; D gene: TRBD1; V gene: TRBV5-4
CDR3 protein: CASSMDRVNTEAFF; CDR3 DNA: TGTGCCAGCAGTATGGACAGGGTGAACACTGAAGCTTTCTTT; clone size: -; J gene: TRBJ1-1; D gene: TRBD1; V gene: TRBV2
CDR3 protein: CASSWTWNTEAFF; CDR3 DNA: TGTGCCAGCAGCTGGACATGGAACACTGAAGCTTTCTTT; clone size: -; J gene: TRBJ1-1; D gene: -; V gene: TRBV12-3/TRBV12-4
CDR3 protein: CASSQEGLLTYNEQFF; CDR3 DNA: TGTGCCAGCAGCCAAGAGGGACTCCTAACCTACAATGAGCAGTTCTTC; clone size: -; J gene: TRBJ2-1; D gene: -; V gene: TRBV3-1/TRBV3-2
CDR3 protein: CASSFRVEHPQHF; CDR3 DNA: TGTGCCAGCAGCTTCAGGGTGGAGCACCCCCAGCATTTT; clone size: -; J gene: TRBJ1-5; D gene: -; V gene: TRBV7-2
CDR3 protein: CASSGTGGNQPQHF; CDR3 DNA: TGTGCCAGCAGCGGGACAGGCGGCAATCAGCCCCAGCATTTT; clone size: -; J gene: TRBJ1-5; D gene: TRBD1; V gene: TRBV6-5
CDR3 protein: CASSKGQASTDTQYF; CDR3 DNA: TGTGCCAGCAGTAAGGGACAGGCCTCCACAGATACGCAGTATTTT; clone size: -; J gene: TRBJ2-3; D gene: TRBD1; V gene: TRBV2
CDR3 protein: CASSRTTSGRIDTQYF; CDR3 DNA: TGTGCCAGCAGTAGAACGACTAGCGGGAGGATAGATACGCAGTATTTT; clone size: -; J gene: TRBJ2-3; D gene: TRBD2; V gene: TRBV28
CDR3 protein: CASSSTTSGSEQYF; CDR3 DNA: TGCGCCAGCAGTTCAACGACTAGCGGGTCCGAGCAGTACTTC; clone size: -; J gene: TRBJ2-7; D gene: TRBD2; V gene: TRBV5-1
CDR3 protein: CASSPSGAAETQYF; CDR3 DNA: TGCGCCAGCAGCCCATCGGGCGCCGCTGAGACCCAGTACTTC; clone size: once; J gene: TRBJ2-5; D gene: -; V gene: TRBV5-1
CDR3 protein: CASSLGQASTDTQYF; CDR3 DNA: TGTGCCAGCAGCTTAGGGCAGGCTAGCACAGATACGCAGTATTTT; clone size: few; J gene: TRBJ2-3; D gene: -; V gene: TRBV7-9
CDR3 protein: CASSAVDRAQPQHF; CDR3 DNA: TGTGCCAGCAGTGCAGTGGACAGGGCTCAGCCCCAGCATTTT; clone size: -; J gene: TRBJ1-5; D gene: TRBD1; V gene: TRBV2
CDR3 protein: CASSLTGTVEQYF; CDR3 DNA: TGTGCCAGCAGCTTGACAGGGACGGTCGAGCAGTACTTC; clone size: -; J gene: TRBJ2-7; D gene: -; V gene: TRBV5-6
CDR3 protein: CASSLTAMNTEAFF; CDR3 DNA: TGTGCCAGCAGTTTGACAGCGATGAACACTGAAGCTTTCTTT; clone size: -; J gene: TRBJ1-1; D gene: -; V gene: TRBV28
CDR3 protein: CASSLVAGSNQPQHF; CDR3 DNA: TGTGCCAGCAGCTTAGTGGCAGGGAGCAATCAGCCCCAGCATTTT; clone size: few; J gene: TRBJ1-5; D gene: -; V gene: TRBV7-6
CDR3 protein: CASSQGQGSGYTF; CDR3 DNA: TGTGCCAGCAGCCAGGGACAGGGGAGCGGCTACACCTTC; clone size: few; J gene: TRBJ1-2; D gene: TRBD1; V gene: TRBV4-2
CDR3 protein: CASNRDGNSGNTIYF; CDR3 DNA: TGTGCCAGCAACCGGGACGGAAACTCTGGAAACACCATATATTTT; clone size: once; J gene: TRBJ1-3; D gene: -; V gene: TRBV6-5
CDR3 protein: CASSQEWGNSGNTIYF; CDR3 DNA: TGTGCCAGCAGCCAAGAGTGGGGTAACTCTGGAAACACCATATATTTT; clone size: -; J gene: TRBJ1-3; D gene: -; V gene: TRBV4-2
CDR3 protein: CASSQAATGGGTGELFF; CDR3 DNA: TGCGCCAGCAGCCAAGCCGCGACAGGGGGAGGCACCGGGGAGCTGTTTTTT; clone size: -; J gene: TRBJ2-2; D gene: TRBD1; V gene: TRBV4-1
CDR3 protein: CASSYPLTTGINGYTF; CDR3 DNA: TGTGCCAGCAGTTACCCCCTGACGACAGGGATAAATGGCTACACCTTC; clone size: -; J gene: TRBJ1-2; D gene: TRBD1; V gene: TRBV6-5
CDR3 protein: CASSPRDSGGSLAKNIQYF; CDR3 DNA: TGTGCCAGCAGCCCCCGGGATAGCGGGGGCTCGTTAGCCAAAAACATTCAGTACTTC; clone size: few; J gene: TRBJ2-4; D gene: TRBD2; V gene: TRBV3-1/TRBV3-2
CDR3 protein: CAISKGGTDTQYF; CDR3 DNA: TGTGCCATATCAAAGGGGGGCACAGATACGCAGTATTTT; clone size: -; J gene: TRBJ2-3; D gene: -; V gene: TRBV10-3
CDR3 protein: CASSPLRVSEAFF; CDR3 DNA: TGTGCCAGCAGCCCACTCAGGGTTTCTGAAGCTTTCTTT; clone size: -; J gene: TRBJ1-1; D gene: -; V gene: TRBV11-2
CDR3 protein: CASSNRDSEKLFF; CDR3 DNA: TGTGCCAGCAGCAACCGGGACAGTGAAAAACTGTTTTTT; clone size: -; J gene: TRBJ1-4; D gene: TRBD1; V gene: TRBV11-2
CDR3 protein: CAWSPKGTGNQPQHF; CDR3 DNA: TGTGCCTGGAGTCCAAAGGGGACAGGCAATCAGCCCCAGCATTTT; clone size: -; J gene: TRBJ1-5; D gene: TRBD1; V gene: TRBV30
CDR3 protein: CASSQGHIQYF; CDR3 DNA: TGTGCCAGCAGCCAAGGTCACATTCAGTACTTC; clone size: -; J gene: TRBJ2-4; D gene: -; V gene: TRBV3-1/TRBV3-2
CDR3 protein: CASSLGTGPTEKLFF; CDR3 DNA: TGTGCCAGCAGCTTAGGGACAGGGCCAACGGAAAAACTGTTTTTT; clone size: once; J gene: TRBJ1-4; D gene: TRBD1; V gene: TRBV7-2